This T cell receptor beta chain was sequenced during a study of shared clonotypes between healthy human individuals. Overall study: Each donor's CD8 memory used one plate, CD8 naive two, each CD4 subset three.

Cells designated naive CD8 were CD45RO-negative and were positively selected for CCR7, with terminally differentiated effector memory CD45RA+ cells excluded. There were no recent acute infections or vaccinations among the donors, who were healthy HIV-negative adults. In the study's own analysis: Junction-only sequences produced by ImmunoSEQ had no quality scores, so filtering differed. Clones were sequenced by immunoSEQ multiplex PCR, and TCRdb holds only the in-frame ones, with some missing. V and J calls and clone size follow that table, whereas D and trimming were derived from the DNA. Here the sample spans roughly 2,000,000 clones, about 95% being singletons. V trimming: 5 bases; J trimming: 0 bases; junction bases outside the gene matches: 13. CDR3 length equals 17 residues. Germline CDR1 reads SGHVS; CDR2 reads FQNEAQ.

Sequencing used naive CD8+ T cells sorted from blood. The sequence came from a man between 18 and 35 years old in good health. The rearrangement links TRBV7-8 to TRBJ2-7; TRBD1 matches 7 bases. The CDR3, as DNA: TGTGCCAGCAGCCTGATAACCGGGACAGAAAGCTCCTACGAGCAGTACTTC. Translation gives CASSLITGTESSYEQYF.